A single sample gave rise to the 13 T cell receptor beta chains below, sequenced in a study of blood T cell repertoires in COVID-19. Only in-frame clones appear in the TCRdb table, and some are missing; sequencing was by immunoSEQ multiplex PCR. The table shows 100,000 to 150,000 clones, with 88% occurring only once. The specimen was peripheral blood. Receptors were obtained from a woman aged 50 to 60 with active or convalescent COVID-19.

Comments on this clone: One end of the junction fails to match germline, which may point to a read error. The chain employs TRBV5-6 and TRBJ2-5; 7 bases are a match to TRBD2. Germline V gives CDR1 SGHDT, CDR2 YYEEEE. There are 13 residues in the CDR3. CDR3 protein: CASSLGPRETPHF. The CDR3, as DNA: TGTGCCAGCAGCTTGGGTCCGCGGGAGACCCCTCACTTC.

V usage is TRBV9 and J usage is TRBJ2-7, with 10 bases fitting TRBD2. The J segment lost 0 bases and the V segment lost 0 bases, leaving 6 bases of the junction unmatched. The CDR3 spans 17 residues. CDR1 is SGDLS and CDR2 is YYNGEE in the germline V gene. CDR3 nucleotides: TGTGCCAGCAGCGTAGGAGAGGGACTAGCGAGCTCCTACGAGCAGTACTTC. This encodes CASSVGEGLASSYEQYF.

The V and J genes are TRBV19 and TRBJ2-1; the D gene is possibly TRBD2 (5 bases). With 2 bases removed from V and 7 bases from J, the gap between germline ends came to 21 bases. Germline lookup yields CDR1 LNHDA and CDR2 SQIVND (reference sequence). This CDR3 contains 17 residues. CDR3 DNA: TGTGCCAGTAGTATACGAGGGCGGCTCGGTAGAGGGAATGAGCAGTTCTTC. Translation gives CASSIRGRLGRGNEQFF. Together with reference TRBV19 and TRBJ2-1, the CDR3 gives the full variable domain: DGGITQSPKYLFRKEGQNVTLSCEQNLNHDAMYWYRQDPGQGLRLIYYSQIVNDFQKGDIAEGYSVSREKKESFPLTVTSAQKNPTAFYLCASSIRGRLGRGNEQFFGPGTRLTVL.

V and J are TRBV12-3 or TRBV12-4 and TRBJ1-1; D gene unclear. CDR3 length: 13 amino acids. V was shortened by 3 bases and J by 5 bases, with 10 bases between the two germline ends. CDR3 residues: CASSLAGVTEAFF. CDR3 coding DNA: TGTGCCAGCAGTTTGGCCGGGGTTACTGAAGCTTTCTTT.

The chain has TRBV3-1 (or the pseudogene TRBV3-2) and TRBJ2-1; TRBD2 might be the D (6 bases). Trimming removed 5 bases from V and 5 bases from J, with 16 bases in between. The length of the CDR3 is 15 residues. Germline V gene sequence: CDR1 LGHDT, CDR2 YNNKEL (reference sequence). CDR3 sequence reads: CASSSPGDPHNEQFF. The CDR3 nucleotides read TGTGCCAGCAGCTCGCCGGGGGATCCCCACAATGAGCAGTTCTTC.

This clone was recorded only once. DNA of the CDR3: TGTGCCAGCAGTAAGATACCAACAGGGCCGTATAATTCACCCCTCCACTTT. Translation gives CASSKIPTGPYNSPLHF. J is TRBJ1-6 and V is TRBV27; D is possibly TRBD1 (6 bases). V was shortened by 5 bases and J by 4 bases, with 18 bases between the two germline ends. The CDR3 extends over 17 amino acids. Germline CDR1 is MNHEY and CDR2 is SMNVEV (reference sequence).

Concerning this clone: Other DNA sequences within the sample encode an identical CDR3. CDR3 nucleotides: TGCGCCAGCAGCCAAAGGACAGGGTTTAATGAAAAACTGTTTTTT. Protein: CASSQRTGFNEKLFF. The chain is built from TRBV4-3 and TRBJ1-4; 8 bases align to TRBD1. The CDR3 runs to 15 residues. Germline CDR1 is LGHNA and CDR2 is YSLEER. With 2 bases clipped from V and 4 bases from J, the junction kept 3 bases outside the gene matches.

This chain uses TRBV13 with TRBJ2-1; perhaps TRBD2 as D (5 bases). CDR1 and CDR2 (germline): PRHDT, FYEKMQ (reference sequence). V dropped 6 bases and J dropped 2 bases, with 14 bases sitting between them. The CDR3 is made up of 15 amino acids. The CDR3 sequence: CASRSSAKPYNEQFF. The CDR3 DNA follows: TGTGCCAGCAGGAGTAGCGCGAAGCCCTACAATGAGCAGTTCTTC. Drawing the rest from reference TRBV13 and TRBJ2-1, the complete variable domain is AAGVIQSPRHLIKEKRETATLKCYPIPRHDTVYWYQQGPGQDPQFLISFYEKMQSDKGSIPDRFSAQQFSDYHSELNMSSLELGDSALYFCASRSSAKPYNEQFFGPGTRLTVL.

The chain has TRBV7-2 and TRBJ2-1, with TRBD1 identical over 7 bases. Germline CDR1 reads SGHTA; CDR2 reads FQGNSA. This CDR3 has 17 amino acids. V trimming: 4 bases; J trimming: 0 bases; junction bases outside the gene matches: 9. CDR3 sequence (DNA): TGTGCCAGCAGCTCTGGTCTCGGGACAGCCTCCTACAATGAGCAGTTCTTC. Translating it yields CASSSGLGTASYNEQFF.

In its sample, this clone was seen a few times. CDR3 DNA sequence: TGTGCCAGCAGCGTTCTAGCGGGGAATGAGCAGTTCTTC. This encodes CASSVLAGNEQFF. The genes are TRBV5-5 and TRBJ2-1; TRBD2 aligns across 9 bases. Germline values: CDR1 SGHKS, CDR2 YYEKEE (reference sequence). This CDR3 comprises 13 residues. Unmatched junction bases numbered 3, after V lost 4 bases and J lost 7 bases.

The CDR3 coding sequence is TGTGCCAGCAGTGTTACCGGGACTAGCGGGAGCAATGAGCAGTTCTTC. This codes for CASSVTGTSGSNEQFF. The V gene is TRBV6-1, the J gene TRBJ2-1; 14 bases align to TRBD2. Trimming cost V 4 bases and J 6 bases; bases outside gene matches: 5. The CDR3 contains 16 residues. In germline, CDR1 is MNHNS, CDR2 SASEGT.

The V gene is TRBV3-1 (or the pseudogene TRBV3-2), the J gene TRBJ2-1; 8 bases fit TRBD1. V was pared by 5 bases and J by 7 bases, with 13 bases of the junction left unmatched. Germline V CDR1 and CDR2: LGHDT, YNNKEL (reference sequence). The CDR3 has 16 amino acids. The CDR3: CASSVSPGQGINEQFF. The CDR3 nucleotides are TGTGCCAGCAGCGTCTCCCCCGGACAGGGAATTAATGAGCAGTTCTTC.

The V gene is TRBV28, the J gene TRBJ2-5; no clear D gene. The V end was cut by 6 bases, the J end by 2 bases, with 13 bases between. The CDR3 extends over 14 amino acids. Germline V gives CDR1 MDHEN, CDR2 SYDVKM. DNA of the CDR3: TGTGCCAGCAGCCCTCGTGAGCTTCAAGAGACCCAGTACTTC. The encoded protein is CASSPRELQETQYF.